This TCR beta chain was found in a study of blood T cell repertoires in COVID-19. Profiled with immunoSEQ multiplex PCR; TCRdb holds only in-frame clones, not every one. The table shows 200,000 to 250,000 clones, with roughly 79% occurring only once. This clone was observed a single time. CDR3 length: 14 amino acids. Germline V gives CDR1 SQVTM, CDR2 ANQGSEA. Trimming left V 2 bases short and J 5 bases short, with 13 bases between. Sample: peripheral blood. The origin of this receptor is a woman of 80 years or more with COVID-19, enrolled during active disease. V is TRBV29-1 and J is TRBJ1-3; tentative D call: TRBD1 (5 bases). The DNA of the CDR3 is TGCAGCGTTGAAAACAGGATAGACCGAAACACCATATATTTT. It specifies CSVENRIDRNTIYF.